The 31 T cell receptor beta chains listed next were all sequenced from one sample in a study of T-cell reconstitution after alpha-beta-depleted transplantation in children. Unique molecular identifiers were built into the TCRbeta library. TCRdb fed the PCR reads into MiXCR, producing one record per CDR3 protein. The data show 240,000 or so distinct CDR3 sequences, around 7.5% seen once. The sample in question was PBMCs, mostly from graft donor cells, obtained 180 days after TCRalphabeta/CD19-depleted stem cell transplant. These receptors originate from a male patient aged 10 to 17 who had a stem cell transplant for acute lymphoblastic leukemia, so the T cells may come from the graft donor.

The sample holds many counts of this clonotype. The chain combines TRBV5-1 with TRBJ2-1, with 12 nucleotides matching TRBD2. The CDR3 totals 16 residues. Unmatched junction bases numbered 5, after V lost 2 bases and J lost 5 bases. CDR1 and CDR2 (germline): SGHRS, YFSETQ. The CDR3 DNA sequence: TGCGCCAGCAGCTTCCTAGCGGGAGGGCTCCACAATGAGCAGTTCTTC. Its protein product is CASSFLAGGLHNEQFF.

The table lists this clonotype with many counts. The chain links TRBV7-8 to TRBJ2-7; 7 bases are shared with TRBD2. This CDR3 region has 16 residues. The germline V gene has CDR1 SGHVS and CDR2 FQNEAQ. The V segment lost 4 bases and the J segment 2 bases; nucleotides outside the gene matches: 11. CDR3 amino acids: CASSSRQVGTTYEQYF. DNA of the CDR3: TGTGCCAGCAGCTCCCGGCAGGTGGGGACTACCTACGAGCAGTACTTC.

This clonotype came up many times. The chain has TRBV4-3 and TRBJ1-6, with TRBD1 matching over 7 bases. CDR3 size: 15 residues. Germline assignment: CDR1 LGHNA and CDR2 YSLEER. V lost 1 base and J lost 6; bases outside the gene matches: 3. The CDR3 DNA sequence: TGCGCCAGCAGCCAAGGATACAGGGGTAATTCACCCCTCCACTTT. It translates to CASSQGYRGNSPLHF.

Comments on this clonotype: A clone one base away is much larger, so this may be a read error. The chain recombines TRBV12-3 or TRBV12-4 with TRBJ2-3; the match to TRBD1 covers 7 bases. J was trimmed by 3 bases and V by 5 bases; bases with no gene match: 11. This CDR3 has 16 residues. The CDR3 nucleotides are TGTGCCAGCAGTGGCATCGGGACAGCGACGACAGATACGCAGTATTTT. Amino acid sequence: CASSGIGTATTDTQYF.

About this clonotype itself: This may stem from a read error, because a much larger clone lies one nucleotide away. This chain joins TRBV7-8 and TRBJ1-3, with unresolved D. CDR1 is SGHVS and CDR2 is FQNEAQ in the germline V gene. The CDR3 is 15 residues long. Written as DNA, the CDR3 is TGTGCCACCAGCTTAGATCTGCACCCTCTAAACACCATATATTTT. It is translated as CATSLDLHPLNTIYF.

In its sample, this clonotype was seen many times. The CDR3 here is CASSNRARGENIQYF. In nucleotides, the CDR3 is TGTGCCAGCAGTAACCGGGCCCGAGGGGAAAACATTCAGTACTTC. The chain has TRBV12-3 or TRBV12-4 and TRBJ2-4; D could derive from TRBD1 or TRBD2 (5 bases each). There are 15 residues in the CDR3. V was cut by 5 bases and J by 5 bases, with 16 bases left in between.

This clonotype was seen repeatedly, ten times or more. This chain connects TRBV4-1 to TRBJ1-2; TRBD1 aligns across 7 bases. Germline-derived CDR1 and CDR2 are MGHRA and YSYEKL. The ends lost 0 bases at V and 4 bases at J; junction bases unmatched: 2. The CDR3 extends over 14 amino acids. This chain's CDR3 is CASSQEGQLYGYTF. CDR3 nucleotide sequence: TGCGCCAGCAGCCAAGAGGGACAGCTCTATGGCTACACCTTC.

At least ten counts were recorded for this clonotype. The chain joins TRBV19 to TRBJ2-2, with D possibly being TRBD1 (6 bases). V gave up 6 bases and J gave up 3 bases, with 14 bases separating them. Germline V gene data show CDR1 as LNHDA and CDR2 as SQIVND (reference sequence). This CDR3 has 15 amino acids. CDR3 loop: CASRDTGTHTGELFF. In DNA, the CDR3 is TGTGCCAGTAGAGATACAGGGACACACACCGGGGAGCTGTTTTTT. The entire variable domain, with the rest obtained from reference TRBV19 and TRBJ2-2, is as follows: DGGITQSPKYLFRKEGQNVTLSCEQNLNHDAMYWYRQDPGQGLRLIYYSQIVNDFQKGDIAEGYSVSREKKESFPLTVTSAQKNPTAFYLCASRDTGTHTGELFFGEGSRLTVL.

This clonotype was observed at least ten times. This rearrangement joins TRBV6-2 or TRBV6-3 to TRBJ2-7; the D is unclear. Germline lookup yields CDR1 MNHEY and CDR2 SVGEGT. CDR3 size: 14 residues. Trimming took off 2 bases at V and 2 bases at J, with 10 bases between the two ends. CDR3 sequence reads: CASSYDRRPYEQYF. For the CDR3, the DNA is TGTGCCAGCAGTTACGACCGGAGACCCTACGAGCAGTACTTC.

With respect to this clonotype: A much larger clone lies a single base off, so this may be a read error. J is TRBJ1-1 and V is TRBV5-4; D call uncertain. The V end lost 0 bases, the J end lost 1 base, and 19 bases lay between the germline ends. Per the germline V gene, CDR1 is SGHNT and CDR2 is YYREEE (reference sequence). This CDR3 has 18 amino acids. As DNA, the CDR3 is TGTGCCAGCAGCTTGGGACCGCGAGGCCTTCGAAAGAACACTGAAGCTTTCTTT. Translated, it gives CASSLGPRGLRKNTEAFF. The full variable domain, in which reference TRBV5-4 and TRBJ1-1 provide the parts outside the CDR3, is ETGVTQSPTHLIKTRGQQVTLRCSSQSGHNTVSWYQQALGQGPQFIFQYYREEENGRGNFPPRFSGLQFPNYSSELNVNALELDDSALYLCASSLGPRGLRKNTEAFFGQGTRLTVV.

The sample holds many counts of this clonotype. The rearrangement links TRBV10-2 to TRBJ2-3, with a possible D match to TRBD2 (6 bases). The CDR3 runs to 13 residues. CDR1 and CDR2 (germline): WSHSY, SAAADI. The V end was cut by 5 bases, the J end by 2 bases, with 8 bases between. CDR3 residues: CASSWRDTDTQYF. Written as DNA, the CDR3 is TGCGCCAGCAGTTGGAGGGACACAGATACGCAGTATTTT.

This clonotype turned up a few times. The rearrangement links TRBV27 to TRBJ2-2; 9 bases match TRBD2. Per the germline V gene, CDR1 is MNHEY and CDR2 is SMNVEV (reference sequence). J was trimmed by 5 bases and V by 6 bases; bases with no gene match: 4. This CDR3 has 14 amino acids. CDR3 sequence reads: CASRVAGVTGELFF. The CDR3 DNA reads as TGTGCCAGCAGAGTAGCGGGAGTTACCGGGGAGCTGTTTTTT.

This clonotype was counted many times. The chain has TRBV20-1 and TRBJ1-5, with 8 bases identical to TRBD1. J was trimmed by 7 bases and V by 6 bases; bases with no gene match: 8. Germline V gene sequence: CDR1 DFQATT, CDR2 SNEGSKA (reference sequence). The CDR3 consists of 13 residues. CDR3 sequence: CSAPDRGGQPQHF. CDR3 bases: TGCAGTGCACCCGACAGGGGAGGACAGCCCCAGCATTTT.

Many counts were recorded for this clonotype. The chain couples TRBV4-3 to TRBJ2-3, with TRBD1 identical over 7 bases. Trimming took 4 bases from V and 6 from J; bases not matched to a gene: 10. There are 15 residues in the CDR3. Germline V gene lookup returns CDR1 LGHNA and CDR2 YSLEER. In DNA form, the CDR3 reads TGCGCCAGCAGCCTACGGACAGGACTGGGGGATACGCAGTATTTT. Amino acids: CASSLRTGLGDTQYF.

This clonotype was detected ten times or more. In DNA form, the CDR3 reads TGTGCCAGCACCCGGGACAGCCCTGGAAACACCATATATTTT. Protein product: CASTRDSPGNTIYF. This rearrangement joins TRBV28 to TRBJ1-3; 7 bases match TRBD1. Germline trimming cut 7 bases from V and 2 bases from J; bases unmatched to any gene: 5. This CDR3 has 14 amino acids. Germline V gene sequence: CDR1 MDHEN, CDR2 SYDVKM.

There are many counts of this clonotype. The chain has TRBV5-1 and TRBJ2-5; 9 bases are shared with TRBD1. Germline-derived CDR1 and CDR2 are SGHRS and YFSETQ. The CDR3 runs to 16 residues. V dropped 4 bases and J dropped 2; count of bases not matched to a gene: 9. The CDR3 DNA reads TGCGCCAGCAGCCCTGGGGGGACAGGGCAGCAAGAGACCCAGTACTTC. It yields the protein CASSPGGTGQQETQYF.

In its sample, this clonotype was seen many times. The CDR3 region is CASSGTTRNEQFF. The CDR3 region has the DNA TGTGCCAGCTCAGGGACAACCAGGAATGAGCAGTTCTTC. J is TRBJ2-1 and V is TRBV18, with D possibly TRBD1 on 6 matching bases. The CDR3 covers 13 residues. The germline CDR1 and CDR2 sequences are KGHSH and LQKENI. V dropped 5 bases and J dropped 7 bases, with 12 bases sitting between them. Variable domain in full (rest from reference TRBV18 and TRBJ2-1): NAGVMQNPRHLVRRRGQEARLRCSPMKGHSHVYWYRQLPEEGLKFMVYLQKENIIDESGMPKERFSAEFPKEGPSILRIQQVVRGDSAAYFCASSGTTRNEQFFGPGTRLTVL.

This clonotype has at least ten counts. CDR3 sequence reads: CASSYGGSYEQYF. In DNA form, the CDR3 reads TGTGCCAGCAGTTACGGGGGCTCCTACGAGCAGTACTTC. The J gene is TRBJ2-7, the V gene TRBV6-2 or TRBV6-3, with D possibly called TRBD1 or TRBD2 (5 bases each). The germline V gene encodes CDR1 MNHEY and CDR2 SVGEGT. This CDR3 spans 13 amino acids. V lost 2 bases and J 0 bases, leaving 5 bases between the germline ends.

This clonotype was counted ten times or more. The chain links TRBV9 to TRBJ2-5; D is perhaps TRBD1 or TRBD2 (5 bases each). V was clipped by 0 bases and J by 4 bases, with 10 bases between them. This CDR3 has 14 amino acids. CDR1 and CDR2 (germline): SGDLS, YYNGEE. CDR3 in amino acids: CASSVEPGPETQYF. The CDR3 DNA reads as TGTGCCAGCAGCGTAGAACCGGGACCAGAGACCCAGTACTTC.

This clonotype was observed many times. The chain recombines TRBV4-2 with TRBJ2-7; TRBD2 matches 13 bases. V lost 0 bases and J lost 3; bases outside the gene matches: 11. The CDR3 runs to 19 residues. Germline V gene lookup returns CDR1 LGHNA and CDR2 YNFKEQ. The CDR3 DNA follows: TGTGCCAGCAGCCAAGATCGACTAGCGGGAGGCCTCGCCCACTACGAGCAGTACTTC. Its protein product is CASSQDRLAGGLAHYEQYF.

This clonotype was detected ten times or more. The chain combines TRBV7-9 with TRBJ2-2; 7 positions match TRBD1. CDR1 is SEHNR, CDR2 FQNEAQ, per germline (reference sequence). V was clipped by 3 bases and J by 1 base; unmatched bases: 8. The CDR3 is 17 amino acids. The CDR3, as DNA: TGTGCCAGCAGCTTCCTTAACAGGACAGGGAACACCGGGGAGCTGTTTTTT. The encoded protein is CASSFLNRTGNTGELFF.

In this sample, this clonotype turned up many times. The chain combines TRBV10-2 with TRBJ2-7, with 7 bases that match TRBD2. This CDR3 region has 13 residues. Germline CDR1 reads WSHSY; CDR2 reads SAAADI. With 10 bases clipped from V and 6 bases from J, the junction kept 12 bases outside the gene matches. CDR3 DNA: TGCGCCACCCTTGTGGGGGGGTCCCGCGAGCAGTACTTC. It yields the protein CATLVGGSREQYF.

Many counts were recorded for this clonotype. The gene calls are TRBV29-1 and TRBJ1-1; 8 bases fit TRBD1. The germline V gene has CDR1 SQVTM and CDR2 ANQGSEA. The CDR3 totals 16 residues. V dropped 3 bases and J dropped 5; count of bases not matched to a gene: 14. The CDR3 DNA is TGCAGCGTTGACTTTGATACAGGGGGTTCGGGAACTGAAGCTTTCTTT. Its translation is CSVDFDTGGSGTEAFF.

This clonotype came up many times. The chain joins TRBV12-3 or TRBV12-4 to TRBJ2-5; D remains ambiguous. The CDR3 spans 14 residues. The germline V and J ends were trimmed by 1 base and 1 base, with 7 bases remaining between them. CDR3 nucleotide sequence: TGTGCCAGCAGTTTAGGAGCCCTCCAAGAGACCCAGTACTTC. Its protein is CASSLGALQETQYF.

This clonotype was observed many times. V and J are TRBV7-2 and TRBJ2-5; a possible D gene is TRBD2 (5 bases). The CDR3 consists of 15 residues. V was cut by 2 bases and J by 2 bases, with 12 bases left in between. The germline CDR1 and CDR2 sequences are SGHTA and FQGNSA. The CDR3: CASSLLPGFQETQYF. In DNA, the CDR3 is TGTGCCAGCAGCTTATTGCCGGGATTTCAAGAGACCCAGTACTTC.

This clonotype was counted many times. CDR3 coding DNA: TGTGCCAGCAGCTCTAAACCTCCGGGACCGAGGGGACCCTACGAGCAGTACTTC. Protein sequence: CASSSKPPGPRGPYEQYF. The rearrangement links TRBV11-1 to TRBJ2-7, with D tentatively TRBD1 or TRBD2 (5 bases each). Germline V gene lookup returns CDR1 SGHAT and CDR2 FQDESV (reference sequence). V was cut by 4 bases and J by 2 bases, with 24 bases left in between. The length of the CDR3 is 18 residues.

As to this clonotype: A read error is possible here, since a much larger clone lies one base away. The chain uses TRBV6-1 and TRBJ1-6, with 7 bases matching TRBD1. The germline V gene has CDR1 MNHNS and CDR2 SASEGT. The CDR3 has 14 residues. CDR3 in amino acids: CTSSREDRYSPLHF. CDR3 DNA sequence: TGTACCAGCAGTCGAGAGGACAGGTACTCACCCCTCCACTTT.

This clonotype was picked up many times. V and J are TRBV10-3 and TRBJ2-3; D remains unclear. This CDR3 is 14 amino acids long. The ends were cut back, 10 bases at V and 0 bases at J, with 14 bases in the middle. Germline CDR1 and CDR2: ENHRY and SYGVKD. The CDR3 loop is CATRLGLSTDTQYF. The CDR3 DNA sequence: TGTGCCACCAGATTAGGGCTCAGCACAGATACGCAGTATTTT.

There are many counts of this clonotype. V gene TRBV9 combines with J gene TRBJ2-2; TRBD2 is a possible D gene (6 bases). Germline CDR1 and CDR2: SGDLS and YYNGEE. The CDR3 runs 16 residues. V lost 2 bases to trimming and J lost 0 bases, with 11 bases between them. The CDR3 DNA reads as TGTGCCAGCAGCGTCGGCGGGACTTCGAACACCGGGGAGCTGTTTTTT. Encoded protein: CASSVGGTSNTGELFF.

This clonotype has a count of ten or more. The chain has TRBV7-2 and TRBJ2-2; tentatively, D is TRBD2 (5 bases). Trimming stripped 4 bases from V and 4 bases from J, with 10 bases between. CDR3 length equals 14 residues. CDR1 is SGHTA and CDR2 is FQGNSA in the germline V gene. Written as DNA, the CDR3 is TGTGCCAGCAGCTCCCGCGGGTTCACCGGGGAGCTGTTTTTT. Translated, it gives CASSSRGFTGELFF.

Many counts were recorded for this clonotype. The chain uses TRBV20-1 and TRBJ2-4; the match to TRBD1 covers 7 bases. The CDR3 totals 14 residues. Per germline, CDR1 DFQATT and CDR2 SNEGSKA (reference sequence). Trimming cost V 5 bases and J 9 bases; bases outside gene matches: 13. The CDR3 DNA is TGCAGTGCTGGGACAGTGACACCTACCGGCATTCAGTACTTC. It yields the protein CSAGTVTPTGIQYF.